This T cell receptor (beta chain) was captured in a study of blood T cells in healthy people across ages. Alongside a J-beta primer mix, a sample-barcoded 5' primer served in a second PCR lasting roughly 6 to 12 cycles. A minimum of 2.5 million CDR3-containing paired-end reads was obtained for each sample. TCRdb re-analysed the 5' RACE reads in MiXCR, keeping a single row per CDR3 protein. The table records 1.5 million to 2 million distinct CDR3 sequences, about 49% of them present only once. Specimen: blood. The sequence was collected from a woman aged 40 to 50 in good health.

The CDR3 DNA follows: TGCAGTGCGACCGGGGCGGAGATAGCCAAAAACATTCAGTACTTC. Translating gives CSATGAEIAKNIQYF. This rearrangement joins TRBV20-1 to TRBJ2-4; D may correspond to TRBD1 or TRBD2 (5 bases each). Germline lookup yields CDR1 DFQATT and CDR2 SNEGSKA (reference sequence). V lost 6 bases and J 0 bases, leaving 15 bases between the germline ends. This CDR3 has 15 residues.